This TCR beta chain was retrieved from a study of blood T cell repertoires in COVID-19. Comment on this clone: The junction departs from the called germline gene at one end, perhaps through a read error.

Assay used: immunoSEQ multiplex PCR; TCRdb lists only in-frame clones, some missing. The top ten clones hold about 2.1% of a sample with roughly 260,000 clones, approximately 90% of them seen once. The TCR sequence derives from a woman aged 40 to 49 who had recovered from COVID-19. Sequenced material: peripheral blood.

The CDR3 coding sequence is TGCAGTGCTAGAGACCGGGGGACAGCCTTTTTC. Translating it yields CSARDRGTAFF. V usage is TRBV20-1 and J usage is TRBJ2-4; maybe TRBD1 (7 bases). The CDR3 runs 11 residues. Looked up from germline, CDR1 is DFQATT and CDR2 is SNEGSKA (reference sequence).